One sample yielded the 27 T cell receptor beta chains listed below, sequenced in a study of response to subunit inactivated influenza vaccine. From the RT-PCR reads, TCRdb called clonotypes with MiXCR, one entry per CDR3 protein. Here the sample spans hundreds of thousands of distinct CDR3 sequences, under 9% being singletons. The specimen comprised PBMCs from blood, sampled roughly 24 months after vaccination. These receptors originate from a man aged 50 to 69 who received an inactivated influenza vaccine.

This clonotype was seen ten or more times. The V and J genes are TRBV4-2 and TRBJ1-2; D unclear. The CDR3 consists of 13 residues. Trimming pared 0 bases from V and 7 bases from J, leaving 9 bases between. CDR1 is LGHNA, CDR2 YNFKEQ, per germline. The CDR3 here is CASSQESPGGYTF. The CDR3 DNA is TGTGCCAGCAGCCAAGAATCGCCCGGTGGCTACACCTTC.

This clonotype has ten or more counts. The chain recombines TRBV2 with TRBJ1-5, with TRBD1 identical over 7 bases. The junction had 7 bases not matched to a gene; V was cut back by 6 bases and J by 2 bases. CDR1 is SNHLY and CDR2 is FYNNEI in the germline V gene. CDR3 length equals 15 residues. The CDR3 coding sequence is TGTGCCAGCAGGGAGGGACAGAGTGGCAATCAGCCCCAGCATTTT. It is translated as CASREGQSGNQPQHF.

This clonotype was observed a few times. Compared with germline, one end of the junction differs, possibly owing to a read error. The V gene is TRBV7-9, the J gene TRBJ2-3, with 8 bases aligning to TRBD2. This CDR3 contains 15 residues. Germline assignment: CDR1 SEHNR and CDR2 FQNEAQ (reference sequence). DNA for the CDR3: TGTGCCAGCAGCAACGGACTAGCCGGGGCAGATACGCAGTTTTTT. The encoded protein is CASSNGLAGADTQFF.

The chain's CDR3 is CASSQASGRYNSPLHF. For the CDR3, the DNA is TGTGCCAGCAGCCAAGCTTCGGGCAGATATAATTCACCCCTCCACTTT. The V call is TRBV3-1, the J call TRBJ1-6; D is unclear. CDR3 length equals 16 residues. Between the trimmed V and J ends, which lost 1 base and 4 bases, there was a span of 11 bases. Germline CDR1 reads LGHDT; CDR2 reads YNNKEL (reference sequence). The full variable domain, in which reference TRBV3-1 and TRBJ1-6 provide the parts outside the CDR3, is DTAVSQTPKYLVTQMGNDKSIKCEQNLGHDTMYWYKQDSKKFLKIMFSYNNKELIINETVPNRFSPKSPDKAHLNLHINSLELGDSAVYFCASSQASGRYNSPLHFGNGTRLTVT.

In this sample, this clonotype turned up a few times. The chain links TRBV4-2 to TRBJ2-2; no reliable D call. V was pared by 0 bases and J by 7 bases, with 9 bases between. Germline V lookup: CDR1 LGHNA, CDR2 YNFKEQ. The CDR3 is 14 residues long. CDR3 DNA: TGTGCCAGCAGCCAAGATCGAATTGACGGGGAGCTGTTTTTT. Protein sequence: CASSQDRIDGELFF.

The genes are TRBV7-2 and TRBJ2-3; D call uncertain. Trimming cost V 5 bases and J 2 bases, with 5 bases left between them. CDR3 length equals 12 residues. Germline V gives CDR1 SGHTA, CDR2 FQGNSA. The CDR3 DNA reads TGTGCCAGCAGCCAGCCCACAGATACGCAGTATTTT. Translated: CASSQPTDTQYF.

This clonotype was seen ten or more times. CDR3 protein: CASRRGSTTDTQYF. CDR3 nucleotides: TGTGCCAGCAGAAGGGGGTCGACCACAGATACGCAGTATTTT. The chain is built from TRBV12-3 or TRBV12-4 and TRBJ2-3; maybe TRBD1 (6 bases). The CDR3 is 14 amino acids. Trimming removed 6 bases from V and 2 bases from J, with 12 bases in between.

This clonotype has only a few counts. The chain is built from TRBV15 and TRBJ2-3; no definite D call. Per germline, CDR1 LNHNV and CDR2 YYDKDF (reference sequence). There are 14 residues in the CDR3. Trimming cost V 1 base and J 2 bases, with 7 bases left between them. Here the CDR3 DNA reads TGTGCCACCAGCAGAGTCAGTAACACAGATACGCAGTATTTT. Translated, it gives CATSRVSNTDTQYF.

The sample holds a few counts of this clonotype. In nucleotides, the CDR3 is TGTGCCAGCAGCTTAGATCTGGACAGGGGTACCCACGAGCAGTACTTC. It encodes CASSLDLDRGTHEQYF. V usage is TRBV7-8 and J usage is TRBJ2-7; TRBD1 matches 9 bases. The trim removed 1 base at V and 5 bases at J, leaving 9 bases unmatched. From germline, CDR1 is SGHVS and CDR2 FQNEAQ. There are 16 residues in the CDR3.

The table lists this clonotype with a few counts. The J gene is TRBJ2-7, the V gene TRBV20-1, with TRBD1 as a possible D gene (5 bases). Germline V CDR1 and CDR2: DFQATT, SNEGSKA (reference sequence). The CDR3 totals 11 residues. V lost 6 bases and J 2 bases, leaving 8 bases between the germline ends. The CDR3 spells CSADRAYEQYF. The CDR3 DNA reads TGCAGTGCCGACAGAGCCTACGAGCAGTACTTC.

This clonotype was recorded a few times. CDR3 nucleotides: TGTGCCAGCAGTGAGCAAGGACCCTATAATTCACCCCTCCACTTT. It specifies CASSEQGPYNSPLHF. The chain is built from TRBV2 and TRBJ1-6; D uncertain. The CDR3 has 15 amino acids. With 3 bases removed from V and 2 bases from J, the gap between germline ends came to 8 bases. Per the germline V gene, CDR1 is SNHLY and CDR2 is FYNNEI.

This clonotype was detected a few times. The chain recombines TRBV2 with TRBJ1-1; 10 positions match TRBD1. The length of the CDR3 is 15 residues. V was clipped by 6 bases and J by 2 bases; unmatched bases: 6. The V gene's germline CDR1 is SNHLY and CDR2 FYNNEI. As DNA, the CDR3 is TGTGCCAGCAGAGTAAGGACAGGGGGTAACACTGAAGCTTTCTTT. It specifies CASRVRTGGNTEAFF.

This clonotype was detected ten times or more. The CDR3 DNA is TGTGCCACCAGCAGCAGACTTGCCTCTGGAAACACCATATATTTT. Encoded protein: CATSSRLASGNTIYF. The chain combines TRBV15 with TRBJ1-3; D is ambiguous. The germline V gene has CDR1 LNHNV and CDR2 YYDKDF (reference sequence). Deletions cut 3 bases from V and 0 bases from J, with 9 bases between. The CDR3 spans 15 residues.

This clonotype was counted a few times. The CDR3 loop is CATSRNSRQGADTQYF. CDR3 DNA sequence: TGTGCCACCAGCAGAAACTCCCGACAGGGCGCAGATACGCAGTATTTT. The V and J genes are TRBV15 and TRBJ2-3; 7 nucleotides align to TRBD1. Germline V gene data show CDR1 as LNHNV and CDR2 as YYDKDF (reference sequence). This CDR3 contains 16 residues. Trimming removed 2 bases from V and 4 bases from J; junction bases left unmatched: 9.

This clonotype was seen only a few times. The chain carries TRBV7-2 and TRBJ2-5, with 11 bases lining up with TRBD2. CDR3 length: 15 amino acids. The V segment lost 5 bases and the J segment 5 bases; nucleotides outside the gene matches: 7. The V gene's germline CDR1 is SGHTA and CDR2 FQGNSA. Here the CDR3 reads CASSTRLAGYETQYF. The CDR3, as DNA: TGTGCCAGCAGCACCAGACTAGCGGGATACGAGACCCAGTACTTC. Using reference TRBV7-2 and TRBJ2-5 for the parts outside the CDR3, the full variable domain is GAGVSQSPSNKVTEKGKDVELRCDPISGHTALYWYRQSLGQGLEFLIYFQGNSAPDKSGLPSDRFSAERTGGSVSTLTIQRTQQEDSAVYLCASSTRLAGYETQYFGPGTRLLVL.

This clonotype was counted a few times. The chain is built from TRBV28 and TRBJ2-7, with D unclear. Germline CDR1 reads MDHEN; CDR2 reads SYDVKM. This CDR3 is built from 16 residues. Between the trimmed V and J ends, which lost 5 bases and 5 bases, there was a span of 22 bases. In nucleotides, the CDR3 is TGTGCCAGCAGTCCCCCAGGACGGCCCTTACAAGACGAGCAGTACTTC. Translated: CASSPPGRPLQDEQYF.

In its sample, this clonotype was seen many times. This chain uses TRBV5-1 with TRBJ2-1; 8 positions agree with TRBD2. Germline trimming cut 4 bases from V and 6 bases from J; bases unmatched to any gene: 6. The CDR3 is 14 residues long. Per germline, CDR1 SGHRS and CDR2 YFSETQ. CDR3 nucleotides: TGCGCCAGCAGCCGAGGAGGGACTAGCAATGAGCAGTTCTTC. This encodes CASSRGGTSNEQFF.

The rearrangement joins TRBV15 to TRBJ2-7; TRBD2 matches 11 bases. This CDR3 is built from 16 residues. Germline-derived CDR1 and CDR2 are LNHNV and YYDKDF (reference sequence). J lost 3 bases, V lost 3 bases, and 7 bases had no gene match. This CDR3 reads CATSSRLAGNRYEQYF. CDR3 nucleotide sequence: TGTGCCACCAGCAGTAGACTAGCGGGGAACCGCTACGAGCAGTACTTC.

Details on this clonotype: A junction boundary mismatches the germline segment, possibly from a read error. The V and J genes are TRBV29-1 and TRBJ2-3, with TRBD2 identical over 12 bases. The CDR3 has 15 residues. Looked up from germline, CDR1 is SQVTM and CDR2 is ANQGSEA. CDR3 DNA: TGCAGCGTAGAAGGACTAGCGGGAATTCAAGATACGCAGTATTTT. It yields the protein CSVEGLAGIQDTQYF.

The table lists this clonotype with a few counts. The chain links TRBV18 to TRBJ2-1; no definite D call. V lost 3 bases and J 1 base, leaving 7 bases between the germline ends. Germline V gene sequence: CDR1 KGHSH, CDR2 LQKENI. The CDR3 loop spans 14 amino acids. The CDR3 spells CASSPADSYNEQFF. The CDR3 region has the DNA TGTGCCAGCTCACCGGCTGATTCCTACAATGAGCAGTTCTTC.

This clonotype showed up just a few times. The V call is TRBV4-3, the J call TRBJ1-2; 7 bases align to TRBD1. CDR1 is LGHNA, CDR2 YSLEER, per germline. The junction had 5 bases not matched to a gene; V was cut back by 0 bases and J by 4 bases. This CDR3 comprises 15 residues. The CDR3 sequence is CASSQDSRGTYGYTF. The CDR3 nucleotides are TGCGCCAGCAGCCAAGACAGCAGGGGGACCTATGGCTACACCTTC.

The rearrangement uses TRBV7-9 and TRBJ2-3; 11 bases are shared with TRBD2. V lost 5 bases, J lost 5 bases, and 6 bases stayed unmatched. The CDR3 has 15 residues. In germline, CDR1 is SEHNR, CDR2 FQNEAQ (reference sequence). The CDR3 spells CASSKLAGVGDTQYF. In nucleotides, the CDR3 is TGTGCCAGCAGCAAACTAGCGGGAGTTGGAGATACGCAGTATTTT.

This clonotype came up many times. DNA of the CDR3: TGTGCCAGCAGCTCAGCGGGAATGCGCGAGGTGTACTTC. Translating gives CASSSAGMREVYF. V is TRBV7-2 and J is TRBJ2-7; TRBD2 aligns across 7 bases. The J segment lost 12 bases and the V segment lost 4 bases, leaving 12 bases of the junction unmatched. Germline V gives CDR1 SGHTA, CDR2 FQGNSA. The CDR3 consists of 13 residues.

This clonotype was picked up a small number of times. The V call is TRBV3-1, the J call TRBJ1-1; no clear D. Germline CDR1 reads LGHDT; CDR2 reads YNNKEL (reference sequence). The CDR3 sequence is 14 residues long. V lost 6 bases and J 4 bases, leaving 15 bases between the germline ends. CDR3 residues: CASSLTRSSTEAFF. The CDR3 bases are TGTGCCAGCAGTCTAACACGTAGTAGCACTGAAGCTTTCTTT.

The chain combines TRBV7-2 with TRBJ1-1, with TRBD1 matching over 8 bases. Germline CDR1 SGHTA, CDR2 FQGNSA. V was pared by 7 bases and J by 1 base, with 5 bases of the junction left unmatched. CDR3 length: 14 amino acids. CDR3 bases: TGTGCCAGCAAGCGAGGGACAGGGAACACTGAAGCTTTCTTT. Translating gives CASKRGTGNTEAFF.

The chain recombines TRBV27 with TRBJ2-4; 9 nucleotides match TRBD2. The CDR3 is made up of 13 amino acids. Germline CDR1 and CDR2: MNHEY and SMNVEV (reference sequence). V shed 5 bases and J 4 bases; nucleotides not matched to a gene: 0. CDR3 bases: TGTGCCAGCAGTACTAGCGGGAAAAACATTCAGTACTTC. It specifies CASSTSGKNIQYF.

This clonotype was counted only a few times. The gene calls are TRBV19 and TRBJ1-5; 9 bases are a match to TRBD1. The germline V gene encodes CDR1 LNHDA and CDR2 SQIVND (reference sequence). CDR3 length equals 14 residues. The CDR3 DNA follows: TGTGCAGCTAACAGGGGGCTTTGGAATCAGCCCCAGCATTTT. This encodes CAANRGLWNQPQHF.